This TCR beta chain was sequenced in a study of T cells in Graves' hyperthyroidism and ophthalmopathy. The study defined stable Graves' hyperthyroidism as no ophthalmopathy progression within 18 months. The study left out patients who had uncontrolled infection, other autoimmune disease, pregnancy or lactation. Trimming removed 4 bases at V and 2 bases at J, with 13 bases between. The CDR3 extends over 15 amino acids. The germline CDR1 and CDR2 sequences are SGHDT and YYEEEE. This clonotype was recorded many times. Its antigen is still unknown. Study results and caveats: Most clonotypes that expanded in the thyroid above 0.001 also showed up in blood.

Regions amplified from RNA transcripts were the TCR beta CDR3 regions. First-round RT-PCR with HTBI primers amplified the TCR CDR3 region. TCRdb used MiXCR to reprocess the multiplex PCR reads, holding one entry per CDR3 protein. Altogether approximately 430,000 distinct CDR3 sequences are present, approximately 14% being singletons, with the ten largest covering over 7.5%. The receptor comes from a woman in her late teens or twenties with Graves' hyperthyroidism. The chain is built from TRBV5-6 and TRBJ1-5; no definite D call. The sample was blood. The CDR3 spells CASSRSGWGNQPQHF. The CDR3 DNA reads TGTGCCAGCAGCAGGTCGGGGTGGGGCAATCAGCCCCAGCATTTT.